This T cell receptor beta chain emerged from a study of blood T cell repertoires in COVID-19. Study context: PBMCs, B-cell-depleted T cells, or T cells were the source of the cDNA or gDNA that made up the material.

From germline, CDR1 is SEHNR and CDR2 FQNEAQ (reference sequence). V shed 5 bases and J 5 bases; nucleotides not matched to a gene: 8. This CDR3 region has 14 residues. The repertoire was sequenced with immunoSEQ multiplex PCR; TCRdb's copy has only in-frame clones and lacks some. The sample consists of approximately 300,000 clones, more than 90% of them appearing once. In Cohort 3, a recovered donor had either two negative PCRs, clearance, or symptom resolution. Specimen: PBMCs or T cells enriched from blood (not recorded which). The sequence was obtained from a man aged 55 to 70 who had recovered from COVID-19. The chain has TRBV7-9 and TRBJ2-5; 7 nucleotides match TRBD1. The CDR3 DNA reads TGTGCCAGCAGCAACCACAGGGGTCCGGAGACCCAGTACTTC. Amino acid sequence: CASSNHRGPETQYF.